The 14 T cell receptor beta chains given below trace back to one sample, sequenced in a study of blood T cell repertoires in COVID-19. Generated by immunoSEQ multiplex PCR, the TCRdb table keeps only in-frame clones and is missing some. The sample records just over 650,000 clones, 85% to 90% being singletons. Sample: peripheral blood. The receptors here all came from a woman aged 18-35 years with acute or convalescent COVID-19.

The chain recombines TRBV6-5 with TRBJ2-4; the match to TRBD2 covers 8 bases. V lost 0 bases and J lost 8; bases outside the gene matches: 6. Germline assignment: CDR1 MNHEY and CDR2 SVGAGI. This CDR3 spans 15 amino acids. The CDR3 sequence: CASSYSSGGRDIQYF. DNA of the CDR3: TGTGCCAGCAGTTACTCCTCGGGGGGGAGGGACATTCAGTACTTC.

The chain combines TRBV6-6 with TRBJ1-2; 9 bases are a match to TRBD1. CDR3 size: 16 residues. V lost 4 bases, J lost 0 bases, and 6 bases stayed unmatched. The germline V gene has CDR1 MNHNY and CDR2 SVGAGI (reference sequence). The CDR3 DNA sequence: TGTGCCAGCAGTTCCGGGACAGGGAAATCTAACTATGGCTACACCTTC. It codes for CASSSGTGKSNYGYTF.

The CDR3 here is CASSQAPNEQYF. The CDR3, as DNA: TGCGCCAGCAGCCAGGCCCCAAACGAGCAGTACTTC. The chain joins TRBV4-1 to TRBJ2-7, with D uncertain. The germline V and J ends were trimmed by 3 bases and 5 bases, with 8 bases remaining between them. CDR1 and CDR2 from the germline V gene are MGHRA and YSYEKL. This CDR3 comprises 12 residues.

V and J are TRBV5-1 and TRBJ2-3; 7 nucleotides agree with TRBD2. Trimming removed 7 bases from V and 0 bases from J; junction bases left unmatched: 11. This CDR3 has 16 amino acids. Germline V gene sequence: CDR1 SGHRS, CDR2 YFSETQ. CDR3 protein: CASSPAQRGSTDTQYF. The DNA of the CDR3 is TGCGCCAGCTCGCCCGCCCAGCGGGGTAGCACAGATACGCAGTATTTT.

V gene TRBV9 combines with J gene TRBJ2-2; D unclear. Per germline, CDR1 SGDLS and CDR2 YYNGEE. This CDR3 has 12 residues. V shed 7 bases and J shed 3 bases, with 7 bases lying between them. The CDR3 protein is CASRSDTGELFF. CDR3 coding DNA: TGTGCCAGCCGTTCCGACACCGGGGAGCTGTTTTTT. Based on the CDR3 plus reference TRBV9 and TRBJ2-2, the full variable domain is DSGVTQTPKHLITATGQRVTLRCSPRSGDLSVYWYQQSLDQGLQFLIQYYNGEERAKGNILERFSAQQFPDLHSELNLSSLELGDSALYFCASRSDTGELFFGEGSRLTVL.

The rearrangement links TRBV4-1 to TRBJ2-5, with 9 bases that match TRBD1. The CDR3 contains 14 residues. V trimming: 2 bases; J trimming: 4 bases; junction bases outside the gene matches: 2. Germline CDR1 and CDR2: MGHRA and YSYEKL. CDR3 sequence: CASSQNRGPETQYF. The CDR3 bases are TGCGCCAGCAGCCAAAACAGGGGGCCAGAGACCCAGTACTTC.

The CDR3 here is CARPGLAGGDTQYF. The DNA for the CDR3 is TGTGCCAGACCGGGACTAGCGGGAGGGGATACGCAGTATTTT. The chain combines TRBV2 with TRBJ2-3; TRBD2 matches at 16 bases. The CDR3 length is 14 residues. Germline V CDR1 and CDR2: SNHLY, FYNNEI. V gave up 9 bases and J gave up 6 bases; unmatched junction bases: 3. Full variable domain (remainder filled in from reference TRBV2 and TRBJ2-3): EPEVTQTPSHQVTQMGQEVILRCVPISNHLYFYWYRQILGQKVEFLVSFYNNEISEKSEIFDDQFSVERPDGSNFTLKIRSTKLEDSAMYFCARPGLAGGDTQYFGPGTRLTVL.

The chain is built from TRBV7-9 and TRBJ2-7, with D possibly TRBD2 on 5 matching bases. CDR3 length equals 17 residues. V lost 5 bases, J lost 0 bases, and 20 bases lay in between. Germline V gene lookup returns CDR1 SEHNR and CDR2 FQNEAQ (reference sequence). The chain's CDR3 is CASSLGLTATDSYEQYF. CDR3 DNA sequence: TGTGCCAGCAGCCTCGGACTTACAGCGACCGACTCCTACGAGCAGTACTTC. Full variable domain (rest looked up from reference TRBV7-9 and TRBJ2-7): DTGVSQNPRHKITKRGQNVTFRCDPISEHNRLYWYRQTLGQGPEFLTYFQNEAQLEKSRLLSDRFSAERPKGSFSTLEIQRTEQGDSAMYLCASSLGLTATDSYEQYFGPGTRLTVT.

The chain couples TRBV4-3 to TRBJ1-6; D might be TRBD1 (5 bases). CDR1 is LGHNA, CDR2 YSLEER, per germline. This CDR3 is 17 amino acids long. V was cut by 1 base and J by 8 bases, with 18 bases left in between. CDR3 residues: CASSQGVGAAFYSPLHF. The CDR3 coding sequence is TGCGCCAGCAGCCAAGGGGTAGGGGCCGCCTTCTATTCACCCCTCCACTTT.

This clone has a handful of counts. This chain links TRBV24-1 with TRBJ1-3, with a tentative D call TRBD1 (6 bases). Trimming took off 5 bases at V and 8 bases at J, with 12 bases between the two ends. Germline loops: CDR1 KGHDR, CDR2 SFDVKD. The CDR3 is 13 residues long. As DNA, the CDR3 is TGTGCCACCAGTGGTGACAGGATGGACACCATATATTTT. It translates to CATSGDRMDTIYF.

This clone was counted once. The chain recombines TRBV5-5 with TRBJ1-6, with unresolved D. CDR3 size: 14 residues. Germline V lookup: CDR1 SGHKS, CDR2 YYEKEE (reference sequence). Trimming took 5 bases from V and 5 from J, leaving 11 bases between them. Here the CDR3 DNA reads TGTGCCAGCAGTTCACAGTATAATAATTCACCCCTCCACTTT. Translating gives CASSSQYNNSPLHF.

The chain's CDR3 is CASSFGQGGEQYF. Written as DNA, the CDR3 is TGTGCCAGCAGTTTCGGACAGGGGGGAGAGCAGTACTTC. V usage is TRBV12-3 or TRBV12-4 and J usage is TRBJ2-7; 10 bases align to TRBD1. The CDR3 contains 13 residues. The V segment lost 3 bases and the J segment 7 bases; nucleotides outside the gene matches: 3.

The chain couples TRBV12-5 to TRBJ1-2; the D gene is possibly TRBD1 (6 bases). The CDR3 is 16 amino acids. The germline V and J ends were trimmed by 4 bases and 0 bases, with 15 bases remaining between them. Germline loops: CDR1 LGHNT, CDR2 FRNRAP. The CDR3 DNA reads as TGTGCTAGTGGTTCCCCAGGGGCAATGGCTAACTATGGCTACACCTTC. Its translation: CASGSPGAMANYGYTF. Variable domain in full (rest from reference TRBV12-5 and TRBJ1-2): DARVTQTPRHKVTEMGQEVTMRCQPILGHNTVFWYRQTMMQGLELLAYFRNRAPLDDSGMPKDRFSAEMPDATLATLKIQPSEPRDSAVYFCASGSPGAMANYGYTFGSGTRLTVV.

V gene TRBV9 combines with J gene TRBJ2-7; 9 bases align to TRBD1. Germline trimming cut 3 bases from V and 0 bases from J; bases unmatched to any gene: 4. Germline CDR1 SGDLS, CDR2 YYNGEE. This CDR3 region has 15 residues. The CDR3 coding sequence is TGTGCCAGCAGCGCGGACAGGGGCTACTCCTACGAGCAGTACTTC. As protein: CASSADRGYSYEQYF.